In this sample, the clone carrying this T cell receptor (beta chain) turned up many times. The sample originates from a study of T-cell reconstitution after alpha-beta-depleted transplantation in children. It was with unique molecular identifiers that the TCRbeta library was prepared. TCRdb passed the PCR reads through MiXCR, listing each CDR3 protein once. The sample records a few hundred thousand distinct CDR3 sequences, about 14% being singletons. Germline V gene sequence: CDR1 LGHDT, CDR2 YNNKEL (reference sequence). V was clipped by 8 bases and J by 6 bases, with 23 bases between them. CDR3 length: 15 amino acids.

This clonotype originated in a human donor who donated a stem cell graft to a child with Fanconi anemia. The V call is TRBV3-1, the J call TRBJ2-7; D is possibly TRBD1 (6 bases). This sample comprised PBMCs, obtained from the stem cell graft. The CDR3 bases are TGTGCCAGCTTAGGGGACAAGTTTACGGAGTGCGAGCAGTACGTC. It yields the protein CASLGDKFTECEQYV.